The 27 T cell receptor beta chains below all came from one sample that was sequenced in a study of blood T cells in healthy people across ages. It was with a sample-barcoded 5' primer and a J-beta primer mix that a second PCR of roughly 6 to 11 cycles was run. TCRdb analysed the 5' RACE reads with MiXCR anew, one entry per CDR3 protein. This table has 850,000 to 1,300,000 distinct CDR3 sequences, 35% to 50% appearing once. The material sequenced was blood. These receptors all stem from a woman between 55 and 75 years old in good health.

The chain combines TRBV6-1 with TRBJ2-1; D possibly matches TRBD1 or TRBD2 (5 bases each). The germline V gene encodes CDR1 MNHNS and CDR2 SASEGT. The CDR3 spans 14 residues. The germline V and J ends were trimmed by 2 bases and 4 bases, with 9 bases remaining between them. CDR3: CASSEPGAYNEQFF. For the CDR3, the DNA is TGTGCCAGCAGTGAACCCGGGGCTTACAATGAGCAGTTCTTC.

V is TRBV20-1 and J is TRBJ2-7; 9 bases are shared with TRBD1. V dropped 5 bases and J dropped 1; count of bases not matched to a gene: 12. Germline V CDR1 and CDR2: DFQATT, SNEGSKA (reference sequence). The CDR3 consists of 16 residues. CDR3 DNA: TGCAGTGCTCGGCCTAAGGACAGGGGAGGGTCCTACGAGCAGTACTTC. Its translation: CSARPKDRGGSYEQYF.

The chain carries TRBV4-1 and TRBJ2-3, with 9 bases lining up with TRBD1. The V segment lost 4 bases and the J segment 2 bases; nucleotides outside the gene matches: 4. This CDR3 contains 15 residues. Germline-derived CDR1 and CDR2 are MGHRA and YSYEKL. The CDR3 region has the DNA TGCGCCAGCAGCCGGACAGGGGACCTCACAGATACGCAGTATTTT. Its translation is CASSRTGDLTDTQYF.

The V and J genes are TRBV9 and TRBJ2-1; 9 nucleotides line up with TRBD2. V trimming: 0 bases; J trimming: 8 bases; junction bases outside the gene matches: 6. Germline V gives CDR1 SGDLS, CDR2 YYNGEE. The CDR3 runs to 15 residues. The CDR3 sequence: CASSVGTSDRDEQFF. CDR3 coding DNA: TGTGCCAGCAGCGTAGGGACTAGCGATAGGGATGAGCAGTTCTTC. The complete variable domain, with remaining parts taken from reference TRBV9 and TRBJ2-1, reads DSGVTQTPKHLITATGQRVTLRCSPRSGDLSVYWYQQSLDQGLQFLIQYYNGEERAKGNILERFSAQQFPDLHSELNLSSLELGDSALYFCASSVGTSDRDEQFFGPGTRLTVL.

The chain combines TRBV7-2 with TRBJ2-1; D gene unclear. Per germline, CDR1 SGHTA and CDR2 FQGNSA. The CDR3 is made up of 15 amino acids. V was trimmed by 5 bases and J by 2 bases, leaving 13 bases between them. CDR3 loop: CASSAQFSPYNEQFF. The CDR3 nucleotides read TGTGCCAGCAGCGCCCAATTCAGCCCCTACAATGAGCAGTTCTTC.

The rearrangement joins TRBV29-1 to TRBJ2-7, with D perhaps TRBD1 (6 bases). The CDR3 contains 14 residues. Germline V lookup: CDR1 SQVTM, CDR2 ANQGSEA. V was shortened by 7 bases and J by 2 bases, with 18 bases between the two germline ends. CDR3 nucleotides: TGCAGCGCCACGGTGCGGACAGTGCCCTACGAGCAGTACTTC. Translated, it gives CSATVRTVPYEQYF.

V is TRBV4-2 and J is TRBJ2-6; the D is unclear. The CDR3 is 15 amino acids. The ends were cut back, 2 bases at V and 0 bases at J, with 5 bases in the middle. Germline CDR1 and CDR2: LGHNA and YNFKEQ. In nucleotides, the CDR3 is TGTGCCAGCAGCCAAAGGAGCTCTGGGGCCAACGTCCTGACTTTC. Protein product: CASSQRSSGANVLTF.

This clonotype was observed a few times. The gene calls are TRBV28 and TRBJ2-5; 7 bases fit TRBD2. V lost 8 bases to trimming and J lost 5 bases; unmatched junction nucleotides: 8. Germline V lookup: CDR1 MDHEN, CDR2 SYDVKM. This CDR3 region has 13 residues. This CDR3 reads CASWENGRETQYF. The DNA for the CDR3 is TGTGCCAGCTGGGAGAACGGGAGGGAGACCCAGTACTTC.

The chain has TRBV4-2 and TRBJ2-1; 7 positions agree with TRBD2. The CDR3 contains 15 residues. CDR1 and CDR2 (germline): LGHNA, YNFKEQ. V shed 0 bases and J 7 bases; nucleotides not matched to a gene: 6. In DNA form, the CDR3 reads TGTGCCAGCAGCCAAGATGGGGGACTAAAGAATGAGCAGTTCTTC. It is translated as CASSQDGGLKNEQFF.

The chain recombines TRBV5-1 with TRBJ2-7; D may be TRBD1 (5 bases). V lost 2 bases and J 4 bases, leaving 19 bases between the germline ends. CDR1 is SGHRS, CDR2 YFSETQ, per germline. The CDR3 is 16 residues long. In nucleotides, the CDR3 is TGCGCCAGCAGCTTTCGACAGAAAGACTTAACATACGAGCAGTACTTC. As protein: CASSFRQKDLTYEQYF.

This CDR3 is CATSREAGVADTQYF. The CDR3 coding sequence is TGTGCCACCAGCAGAGAGGCGGGAGTGGCAGATACGCAGTATTTT. The chain carries TRBV15 and TRBJ2-3, with 7 nucleotides matching TRBD2. V shed 0 bases and J 4 bases; nucleotides not matched to a gene: 4. This CDR3 is 15 amino acids long. CDR1 LNHNV and CDR2 YYDKDF come from the germline V gene (reference sequence).

The chain links TRBV7-2 to TRBJ1-1; D not certain. The V and J ends lost 2 bases and 0 bases respectively, with 10 bases between them. This CDR3 region has 15 residues. The germline V gene has CDR1 SGHTA and CDR2 FQGNSA. The CDR3 sequence is CASSLSPKVNTEAFF. Written as DNA, the CDR3 is TGTGCCAGCAGCTTAAGTCCGAAAGTGAACACTGAAGCTTTCTTT.

The chain has TRBV18 and TRBJ2-7; 9 bases align to TRBD2. The V gene's germline CDR1 is KGHSH and CDR2 LQKENI. V was pared by 2 bases and J by 3 bases, with 8 bases of the junction left unmatched. This CDR3 comprises 16 residues. CDR3 nucleotides: TGTGCCAGCTCACCAAAGATGATTAGCGGGAGCTACGAGCAGTACTTC. This gives the protein CASSPKMISGSYEQYF.

This chain links TRBV18 with TRBJ2-7; D remains unclear. The CDR3 is 14 residues long. The V end lost 3 bases, the J end lost 4 bases, and 13 bases lay between the germline ends. Germline CDR1 and CDR2: KGHSH and LQKENI. CDR3: CASSPGQDWYEQYF. For the CDR3, the DNA is TGTGCCAGCTCACCGGGCCAGGATTGGTACGAGCAGTACTTC.

The chain combines TRBV7-9 with TRBJ2-7, with 7 nucleotides matching TRBD1. Germline assignment: CDR1 SEHNR and CDR2 FQNEAQ (reference sequence). V gave up 6 bases and J gave up 12 bases; unmatched junction bases: 14. The CDR3 sequence is 13 residues long. Here the CDR3 DNA reads TGTGCCAGCAGTAACAGGGGACGAGAGACCCGGTACTTC. Translated: CASSNRGRETRYF.

Comments on this clonotype: Compared with germline, one end of the junction differs, possibly owing to a read error. CDR3 sequence: CSASRPGNNKQFF. The CDR3 nucleotides are TGCAGTGCTAGTCGTCCTGGCAACAATAAGCAGTTCTTC. This rearrangement joins TRBV20-1 to TRBJ2-1, with D unclear. The CDR3 has 13 residues. Germline values: CDR1 DFQATT, CDR2 SNEGSKA (reference sequence).

The J gene is TRBJ2-1, the V gene TRBV25-1, with D possibly TRBD2 on 5 matching bases. CDR3 length: 16 amino acids. Germline CDR1 reads MGHDK; CDR2 reads SYGVNS. V gave up 3 bases and J gave up 8 bases, with 20 bases separating them. CDR3 sequence reads: CASSDTRRPPADEQFF. In nucleotides, the CDR3 is TGTGCCAGCAGTGACACACGCAGACCACCAGCGGATGAGCAGTTCTTC.

This clonotype was picked up many times. The chain is built from TRBV2 and TRBJ2-4; D assignment may be TRBD1 or TRBD2 (5 bases each). The CDR3 extends over 12 amino acids. Germline values: CDR1 SNHLY, CDR2 FYNNEI. V was trimmed by 6 bases and J by 6 bases, leaving 9 bases between them. CDR3 sequence reads: CASSRDGNIQYF. The CDR3 DNA is TGTGCCAGCAGCCGGGACGGAAACATTCAGTACTTC.

The rearrangement joins TRBV9 to TRBJ2-3; D perhaps matches TRBD1 (6 bases). The CDR3 extends over 17 amino acids. V lost 3 bases to trimming and J lost 5 bases, with 22 bases between them. CDR1 and CDR2 from the germline V gene are SGDLS and YYNGEE. The CDR3 nucleotides are TGTGCCAGCAGCGAGGGCCCCGCCAGGGGCCCAATAGATACGCAGTATTTT. Translated: CASSEGPARGPIDTQYF. The whole variable domain, remainder taken from reference TRBV9 and TRBJ2-3, is DSGVTQTPKHLITATGQRVTLRCSPRSGDLSVYWYQQSLDQGLQFLIQYYNGEERAKGNILERFSAQQFPDLHSELNLSSLELGDSALYFCASSEGPARGPIDTQYFGPGTRLTVL.

V is TRBV12-3 or TRBV12-4 and J is TRBJ2-1; 10 bases are a match to TRBD2. This CDR3 is 15 amino acids long. V dropped 1 base and J dropped 12; count of bases not matched to a gene: 9. This chain's CDR3 is CASSLVAGGSWGQFF. In DNA, the CDR3 is TGTGCCAGCAGTTTAGTAGCGGGAGGTTCCTGGGGGCAGTTCTTC.

The sample holds a few counts of this clonotype. The V and J genes are TRBV10-2 and TRBJ2-7, with 10 bases that match TRBD2. Trimming cost V 0 bases and J 7 bases; bases outside gene matches: 9. Germline V gives CDR1 WSHSY, CDR2 SAAADI. The length of the CDR3 is 16 residues. The CDR3 protein is CASSESASGSTREQYF. Written as DNA, the CDR3 is TGCGCCAGCAGTGAGTCGGCTAGCGGGAGTACTAGGGAGCAGTACTTC.

The chain is built from TRBV11-2 and TRBJ1-1, with D possibly TRBD1 on 5 matching bases. With 7 bases removed from V and 2 bases from J, the gap between germline ends came to 14 bases. The CDR3 has 14 residues. CDR1 is SGHAT and CDR2 is FQNNGV in the germline V gene. The CDR3: CASTLRGPNTEAFF. In DNA form, the CDR3 reads TGTGCCAGCACCCTGAGGGGACCTAACACTGAAGCTTTCTTT.

The chain links TRBV5-4 to TRBJ2-2; perhaps TRBD2 as D (5 bases). Trimming shortened V by 4 bases and J by 1 base, and 11 bases separated the two germline ends. CDR3 length equals 15 residues. Germline lookup yields CDR1 SGHNT and CDR2 YYREEE (reference sequence). CDR3 sequence (DNA): TGTGCCAGCAGCAGTGGACTGGAGAACACCGGGGAGCTGTTTTTT. Translating it yields CASSSGLENTGELFF.

The V and J genes are TRBV6-1 and TRBJ2-3; 11 bases line up with TRBD2. The junction had 2 bases not matched to a gene; V was cut back by 3 bases and J by 0 bases. Germline CDR1 and CDR2: MNHNS and SASEGT. This CDR3 comprises 16 residues. The CDR3 loop reads CASSDGTSGSTDTQYF. CDR3 DNA: TGTGCCAGCAGTGACGGGACTAGCGGAAGCACAGATACGCAGTATTTT.

In this sample, this clonotype turned up once. This chain joins TRBV2 and TRBJ2-1, with unresolved D. The length of the CDR3 is 12 residues. V lost 3 bases and J 11 bases, leaving 11 bases between the germline ends. The germline gives CDR1 SNHLY, CDR2 FYNNEI. In DNA, the CDR3 is TGTGCCAGCAGTGATTTGGCCAACCAGCAGTTCTTC. This gives the protein CASSDLANQQFF.

V is TRBV20-1 and J is TRBJ2-6; tentatively, D is TRBD1 (6 bases). The CDR3 length is 17 residues. Germline V gene sequence: CDR1 DFQATT, CDR2 SNEGSKA (reference sequence). V lost 8 bases and J 0 bases, leaving 20 bases between the germline ends. This CDR3 is CSSTRGGPSSGANVLTF. DNA for the CDR3: TGCAGTTCCACCAGAGGGGGTCCCAGCTCTGGGGCCAACGTCCTGACTTTC.

This clonotype was seen many times. V gene TRBV4-1 combines with J gene TRBJ2-1; TRBD2 matches 10 bases. The CDR3 covers 17 residues. Germline CDR1 MGHRA, CDR2 YSYEKL. Losses at the gene ends were 0 bases for V and 7 bases for J; bases not matched to a gene: 9. The CDR3 here is CASSQEGTSGRGNEQFF. CDR3 sequence (DNA): TGCGCCAGCAGCCAAGAAGGGACAAGCGGGAGGGGAAATGAGCAGTTCTTC.